This entry lists 23 T cell receptor beta chains sequenced from one sample in a study of radiation and T cells in renal cell carcinoma. Clones were read by immunoSEQ multiplex PCR, and TCRdb kept only the in-frame ones, dropping some. The table shows 140,000 to 150,000 clones, with roughly 90% occurring only once. The time point denotes: baseline pretreatment blood. The treatment denotes: 15 Gy SBRT to primary tumor, nephrectomy 4 weeks later. This sample comprised blood, obtained from a patient whose treatment included radiotherapy and nephrectomy. These TCRs come from a woman aged 70-85 years with renal cell carcinoma.

The rearrangement uses TRBV5-5 and TRBJ1-6; D remains ambiguous. CDR1 SGHKS and CDR2 YYEKEE come from the germline V gene (reference sequence). V was trimmed by 4 bases and J by 3 bases, leaving 2 bases between them. CDR3 length: 12 amino acids. The CDR3 nucleotides read TGTGCCAGCAGCCTCTATAATTCACCCCTCCACTTT. Its protein product is CASSLYNSPLHF. The entire variable domain, with the rest obtained from reference TRBV5-5 and TRBJ1-6, is as follows: DAGVTQSPTHLIKTRGQQVTLRCSPISGHKSVSWYQQVLGQGPQFIFQYYEKEERGRGNFPDRFSARQFPNYSSELNVNALLLGDSALYLCASSLYNSPLHFGNGTRLTVT.

The chain carries TRBV6-5 and TRBJ2-1; possibly TRBD1 for D (5 bases). The CDR3 extends over 15 amino acids. Trimming left V 6 bases short and J 7 bases short, with 19 bases between. In germline, CDR1 is MNHEY, CDR2 SVGAGI. The CDR3 DNA reads as TGTGCCAGCAGAGTTCAGGGTTGGGCGACGAATGAGCAGTTCTTC. It translates to CASRVQGWATNEQFF.

This chain uses TRBV19 with TRBJ2-5; 9 bases map to TRBD2. Germline assignment: CDR1 LNHDA and CDR2 SQIVND (reference sequence). CDR3 length: 16 residues. V shed 7 bases and J 3 bases; nucleotides not matched to a gene: 12. CDR3 nucleotides: TGTGCCAGTACCAAGGGACTAGCCGGATCCGAAGAGACCCAGTACTTC. Its protein is CASTKGLAGSEETQYF.

This sequence joins TRBV19 and TRBJ1-6; a possible D gene is TRBD1 (5 bases). The germline V and J ends were trimmed by 3 bases and 6 bases, with 12 bases remaining between them. This CDR3 spans 15 amino acids. The germline V gene has CDR1 LNHDA and CDR2 SQIVND (reference sequence). The CDR3 region is CASSISGIGNSPLHF. In DNA, the CDR3 is TGTGCCAGTAGTATCTCAGGGATCGGTAATTCACCCCTCCACTTT. Using reference TRBV19 and TRBJ1-6 for the parts outside the CDR3, the full variable domain is DGGITQSPKYLFRKEGQNVTLSCEQNLNHDAMYWYRQDPGQGLRLIYYSQIVNDFQKGDIAEGYSVSREKKESFPLTVTSAQKNPTAFYLCASSISGIGNSPLHFGNGTRLTVT.

This sequence joins TRBV4-1 and TRBJ2-4; D uncertain. The CDR3 totals 14 residues. Germline CDR1 and CDR2: MGHRA and YSYEKL. V dropped 0 bases and J dropped 0 bases, with 3 bases sitting between them. The CDR3 bases are TGCGCCAGCAGCCAAGATTTAGCCAAAAACATTCAGTACTTC. Translating gives CASSQDLAKNIQYF.

The chain is built from TRBV15 and TRBJ2-7; D might be TRBD1 (6 bases). This CDR3 spans 13 amino acids. V gave up 4 bases and J gave up 3 bases, with 10 bases separating them. Germline-derived CDR1 and CDR2 are LNHNV and YYDKDF (reference sequence). Here the CDR3 reads CATSKGVGYEQYF. In DNA, the CDR3 is TGTGCCACCAGCAAGGGGGTGGGCTACGAGCAGTACTTC.

The chain links TRBV5-1 to TRBJ1-2, with D hard to call. Germline assignment: CDR1 SGHRS and CDR2 YFSETQ. This CDR3 is 14 amino acids long. V gave up 3 bases and J gave up 8 bases, with 17 bases separating them. The CDR3 here is CASSSVTTTYGYTF. The CDR3 nucleotides are TGCGCCAGCAGCTCGGTAACCACAACCTACGGCTACACCTTC.

This clone is a singleton in its sample. The chain carries TRBV7-9 and TRBJ2-1, with D possibly TRBD1 on 5 matching bases. The V gene's germline CDR1 is SEHNR and CDR2 FQNEAQ (reference sequence). V was shortened by 2 bases and J by 1 base, with 12 bases between the two germline ends. This CDR3 region has 16 residues. The CDR3 coding sequence is TGTGCCAGCAGCTTATTTCAAGGGGTGTCCTACAATGAGCAGTTCTTC. It is translated as CASSLFQGVSYNEQFF.

The gene calls are TRBV6-4 and TRBJ1-2; D uncertain. CDR1 MRHNA and CDR2 SNTAGT come from the germline V gene. The CDR3 runs to 11 residues. Trimming took off 3 bases at V and 3 bases at J, with 2 bases between the two ends. CDR3 region: CASSDYYGYTF. In DNA form, the CDR3 reads TGTGCCAGCAGTGATTACTATGGCTACACCTTC.

The V gene is TRBV5-8, the J gene TRBJ1-5; D uncertain. From germline, CDR1 is SGHTS and CDR2 YDEGEE. CDR3 size: 12 residues. V lost 1 base and J 3 bases, leaving 2 bases between the germline ends. CDR3 protein: CASSLFNQPQHF. As DNA, the CDR3 is TGTGCCAGCAGCTTGTTCAATCAGCCCCAGCATTTT. Full variable domain (remainder filled in from reference TRBV5-8 and TRBJ1-5): EAGVTQSPTHLIKTRGQQATLRCSPISGHTSVYWYQQALGLGLQFLLWYDEGEERNRGNFPPRFSGRQFPNYSSELNVNALELEDSALYLCASSLFNQPQHFGDGTRLSIL.

V usage is TRBV7-2 and J usage is TRBJ1-4; D not certain. The CDR3 is 15 amino acids. Germline assignment: CDR1 SGHTA and CDR2 FQGNSA. Trimming shortened V by 3 bases and J by 0 bases, and 8 bases separated the two germline ends. The CDR3 here is CASSFRPSTNEKLFF. In nucleotides, the CDR3 is TGTGCCAGCAGCTTCCGTCCTTCAACTAATGAAAAACTGTTTTTT.

The J gene is TRBJ1-1, the V gene TRBV9, with a weak D call TRBD1 (5 bases). With 0 bases removed from V and 7 bases from J, the gap between germline ends came to 16 bases. CDR1 is SGDLS and CDR2 is YYNGEE in the germline V gene. The CDR3 runs to 15 residues. CDR3 in DNA: TGTGCCAGCAGCGTAGACCCTGGGGGTACCTATGAAGCTTTCTTT. Translation: CASSVDPGGTYEAFF.

Note on this clone: The same CDR3 arises from other DNA sequences in this sample as well. This chain joins TRBV7-2 and TRBJ2-5, with a tentative D call TRBD2 (6 bases). CDR3 size: 13 residues. The germline V gene encodes CDR1 SGHTA and CDR2 FQGNSA. Trimming cost V 1 base and J 5 bases, with 8 bases left between them. The CDR3 here is CASSLGGRETQYF. The CDR3, as DNA: TGTGCCAGCAGCTTAGGGGGGAGGGAGACCCAGTACTTC.

The V gene is TRBV6-1, the J gene TRBJ1-1; D call uncertain. This CDR3 spans 15 amino acids. Trimming removed 6 bases at V and 2 bases at J, with 16 bases between. The germline V gene encodes CDR1 MNHNS and CDR2 SASEGT. CDR3 sequence (DNA): TGTGCCAGCAGAACCCCGGGGATCTTAAACACTGAAGCTTTCTTT. Its protein is CASRTPGILNTEAFF.

In DNA, the CDR3 is TGTGCCAGCAGCCCTGACAGTTCCCGGAACACTGAAGCTTTCTTT. Its translation: CASSPDSSRNTEAFF. The genes are TRBV27 and TRBJ1-1; D perhaps matches TRBD1 (5 bases). Germline-derived CDR1 and CDR2 are MNHEY and SMNVEV (reference sequence). This CDR3 spans 15 amino acids. Trimming removed 6 bases from V and 1 base from J, with 15 bases in between.

The chain is built from TRBV6-1 and TRBJ1-5; D is possibly TRBD1 (5 bases). Germline-derived CDR1 and CDR2 are MNHNS and SASEGT. Trimming took off 8 bases at V and 4 bases at J, with 12 bases between the two ends. This CDR3 is built from 13 residues. This CDR3 is CASLGRNNQPQHF. The DNA for the CDR3 is TGTGCCAGCTTGGGGCGGAATAATCAGCCCCAGCATTTT.

The chain couples TRBV16 to TRBJ2-2; D unresolved. The germline V and J ends were trimmed by 1 base and 5 bases, with 11 bases remaining between them. The CDR3 spans 15 residues. Germline V lookup: CDR1 KGHSY, CDR2 FQNENV. The CDR3 bases are TGTGCCAGCAGCCAATTTCGCCCCGGGACCGGGGAGCTGTTTTTT. The encoded protein is CASSQFRPGTGELFF.

This chain links TRBV10-3 with TRBJ1-1; D is unclear. The CDR3 runs 14 residues. The germline V gene has CDR1 ENHRY and CDR2 SYGVKD. V lost 3 bases and J 4 bases, leaving 12 bases between the germline ends. The DNA for the CDR3 is TGTGCCATCAGTGAAGGGTCCGCGGTCACTGAAGCTTTCTTT. Protein sequence: CAISEGSAVTEAFF.

The gene calls are TRBV7-2 and TRBJ1-2; no clear D. CDR1 and CDR2 from the germline V gene are SGHTA and FQGNSA. This CDR3 contains 13 residues. V was clipped by 2 bases and J by 6 bases, with 10 bases between them. The CDR3 sequence is CASSLKGGHGYTF. The DNA for the CDR3 is TGTGCCAGCAGCTTAAAAGGCGGACATGGCTACACCTTC.

The rearrangement uses TRBV5-4 and TRBJ1-1; D is ambiguous. Looked up from germline, CDR1 is SGHNT and CDR2 is YYREEE (reference sequence). The CDR3 has 13 amino acids. With 7 bases removed from V and 0 bases from J, the gap between germline ends came to 10 bases. CDR3 residues: CASALEMNTEAFF. The CDR3 bases are TGTGCCAGCGCCCTCGAGATGAACACTGAAGCTTTCTTT. The full variable domain, in which reference TRBV5-4 and TRBJ1-1 provide the parts outside the CDR3, is ETGVTQSPTHLIKTRGQQVTLRCSSQSGHNTVSWYQQALGQGPQFIFQYYREEENGRGNFPPRFSGLQFPNYSSELNVNALELDDSALYLCASALEMNTEAFFGQGTRLTVV.

The chain joins TRBV6-5 to TRBJ1-1; the match to TRBD1 covers 7 bases. The CDR3 covers 14 residues. Trimming removed 5 bases from V and 7 bases from J; junction bases left unmatched: 10. The germline gives CDR1 MNHEY, CDR2 SVGAGI. For the CDR3, the DNA is TGTGCCAGCAGTCGTACCAAACAGGGGAGTGAAGCTTTCTTT. It yields the protein CASSRTKQGSEAFF.

V gene TRBV28 combines with J gene TRBJ1-4, with D perhaps TRBD1 (5 bases). There are 13 residues in the CDR3. V was clipped by 6 bases and J by 5 bases, with 10 bases between them. CDR1 and CDR2 (germline): MDHEN, SYDVKM. The CDR3: CASRWGLNEKLFF. CDR3 DNA sequence: TGTGCCAGCAGATGGGGCCTAAATGAAAAACTGTTTTTT.

The V and J genes are TRBV5-1 and TRBJ1-1, with D perhaps TRBD1 (5 bases). Germline lookup yields CDR1 SGHRS and CDR2 YFSETQ. This CDR3 is built from 14 residues. Deletions cut 1 base from V and 3 bases from J, with 10 bases between. The CDR3 bases are TGCGCCAGCAGCTTGAAAGGGGCGTACACTGAAGCTTTCTTT. It translates to CASSLKGAYTEAFF.